The next 10 T cell receptor beta chains were all read from a single sample in a study of early T cells in non-severe SARS-CoV-2 infection. MiXCR, run by TCRdb on the 5' RACE reads, gives a single entry per CDR3 protein. The repertoire consists of about 110,000 distinct CDR3 sequences, with roughly 13% occurring once and the leading ten covering 3% to 4.5%. This specimen consisted of whole blood, obtained at baseline. The receptor source for this set is an adult who was a healthcare worker with PCR-confirmed SARS-CoV-2 infection or an uninfected control (not recorded which).

The chain has TRBV7-9 and TRBJ1-5; weak D call: TRBD1 (6 bases). The germline V gene has CDR1 SEHNR and CDR2 FQNEAQ (reference sequence). The CDR3 consists of 15 residues. Between the trimmed V and J ends, which lost 5 bases and 2 bases, there was a span of 13 bases. The CDR3 reads CASSRDNKGNQPQHF. The CDR3 region has the DNA TGTGCCAGCAGCCGGGACAATAAGGGCAATCAGCCCCAGCATTTT.

Many counts were recorded for this clonotype. The chain is built from TRBV20-1 and TRBJ2-7; D remains unclear. V lost 0 bases to trimming and J lost 3 bases, with 0 bases between them. Germline CDR1 and CDR2: DFQATT and SNEGSKA (reference sequence). The CDR3 consists of 10 residues. The CDR3 region is CSARDYEQYF. CDR3 sequence (DNA): TGCAGTGCTAGAGACTACGAGCAGTACTTC.

J is TRBJ2-5 and V is TRBV11-1, with unresolved D. The germline V gene encodes CDR1 SGHAT and CDR2 FQDESV (reference sequence). The CDR3 spans 12 residues. Trimming shortened V by 3 bases and J by 5 bases, and 7 bases separated the two germline ends. CDR3 nucleotides: TGTGCCAGCAGCTTGGGGAAGGAGACCCAGTACTTC. It yields the protein CASSLGKETQYF.

This clonotype came up a few times. The V call is TRBV18, the J call TRBJ2-7, with D hard to call. The V and J ends lost 3 bases and 3 bases respectively, with 9 bases between them. The CDR3 runs 13 residues. From germline, CDR1 is KGHSH and CDR2 LQKENI. The DNA for the CDR3 is TGTGCCAGCTCACCGCCAACCCTCTACGAGCAGTACTTC. This translates into CASSPPTLYEQYF.

This clonotype occurred once. The rearrangement links TRBV20-1 to TRBJ2-7, with D maybe TRBD2 (7 bases). The CDR3 length is 14 residues. Between the trimmed V and J ends, which lost 5 bases and 2 bases, there was a span of 16 bases. CDR1 and CDR2 from the germline V gene are DFQATT and SNEGSKA (reference sequence). CDR3 DNA sequence: TGCAGTGCTGATGTGGGAGGGGGAACCTACGAGCAGTACTTC. Its translation is CSADVGGGTYEQYF.

This clonotype was observed a handful of times. The gene calls are TRBV10-3 and TRBJ2-1; 9 nucleotides line up with TRBD1. The CDR3 contains 15 residues. The germline gives CDR1 ENHRY, CDR2 SYGVKD. V shed 2 bases, J shed 4 bases, and the junction held 3 bases outside the gene matches. The CDR3 loop is CAISEGQGQYNEQFF. The CDR3 DNA sequence: TGTGCCATCAGTGAGGGACAGGGGCAGTACAATGAGCAGTTCTTC.

This chain uses TRBV11-2 with TRBJ1-2; 7 nucleotides align to TRBD1. The ends lost 1 base at V and 4 bases at J; junction bases unmatched: 6. Germline-derived CDR1 and CDR2 are SGHAT and FQNNGV. The CDR3 has 15 residues. CDR3: CASSLGGDSVYGYTF. The CDR3 nucleotides read TGTGCCAGCAGCTTAGGCGGGGACAGCGTCTATGGCTACACCTTC. The variable domain in full, completed from reference TRBV11-2 and TRBJ1-2, reads EAGVAQSPRYKIIEKRQSVAFWCNPISGHATLYWYQQILGQGPKLLIQFQNNGVVDDSQLPKDRFSAERLKGVDSTLKIQPAKLEDSAVYLCASSLGGDSVYGYTFGSGTRLTVV.

The chain couples TRBV20-1 to TRBJ1-3; D not certain. V was cut by 1 base and J by 2 bases, with 3 bases left in between. CDR1 is DFQATT, CDR2 SNEGSKA, per germline (reference sequence). The CDR3 sequence is 12 residues long. CDR3 sequence: CSARGAGNTIYF. CDR3 nucleotide sequence: TGCAGTGCTAGAGGGGCTGGAAACACCATATATTTT.

This clonotype was observed many times. J is TRBJ2-7 and V is TRBV28; 9 bases line up with TRBD1. The V segment lost 2 bases and the J segment 3 bases; nucleotides outside the gene matches: 5. This CDR3 is 15 amino acids long. Per germline, CDR1 MDHEN and CDR2 SYDVKM. CDR3: CASSLGDRVVYEQYF. The DNA for the CDR3 is TGTGCCAGCAGTTTAGGGGACAGGGTAGTCTACGAGCAGTACTTC.

There are many counts of this clonotype. The chain has TRBV6-5 and TRBJ2-1; perhaps TRBD1 as D (5 bases). From germline, CDR1 is MNHEY and CDR2 SVGAGI. The CDR3 length is 13 residues. V lost 6 bases and J lost 5, with 11 bases in between. The DNA of the CDR3 is TGTGCCAGCAGCCAAAGACAGAACAATGAGCAGTTCTTC. Its translation: CASSQRQNNEQFF.